This T cell receptor (beta chain) appears in the sequencing data of a study of CD8 T cells in Susac syndrome (dated by TCRdb to the late 2010s). Background for the entire study: The study used repertoire sequencing to test whether antigen drove CD8+ T cell activation and differentiation in Susac syndrome. The clonality of the CD8+ T cell repertoire was compared across about 12 healthy donors, some 14 Susac syndrome patients and around 15 multiple sclerosis patients.

RNA was extracted using the RNeasy kit, and about 0.5 to 1 microgram was reverse transcribed with random hexamers. The immunoSEQ multiplex PCR assay, covering 54 Vbeta and 13 Jbeta segments, was used to amplify TCR beta CDR3 regions. PCR amplification bias was corrected using a synthetic template baseline for primer optimization and computational correction. Turning to the authors' computational methods: Reads were annotated to V, D and J genes per IMGT and analyzed with immunoSEQ Analyzer, keeping only productive sequences. Clonality was computed as one minus Shannon entropy normalized by log2 of the number of productive unique sequences. For each patient and control, public and private clones were evaluated within the 100 most prevalent clones. Susac-specific clones were defined as absent from healthy and MS cohorts, roughly 1,100 published viral clones and other ImmuneACCESS disease sequences. TCRdb's own reprocessing of the public reads used fastp at Q25 and MiXCR and kept productive beta chains. For every CDR3 protein sequence, its rows merge into one entry that carries the most common genes and DNA. These V and J calls rely on TCRdb rather than the paper's analysis. The sample contains about 430,000 distinct CDR3 sequences, roughly 85% of them found a single time. Roughly 0.11% of the sample is in the top ten clones.

Here is what the overall study found, with its caveats: The number of individuals in the TCR sequencing and HLA analysis was acknowledged as relatively small.

High-throughput TCR beta sequencing profiled peripheral blood CD8+ and CD4+ T cells from healthy donors, Susac syndrome patients and multiple sclerosis patients. Treatment-naive patients with stable or active relapsing-remitting disease fulfilling revised McDonald criteria were used as multiple sclerosis controls. Bulk CD8+ and CD4+ T cells were purified by magnetic negative isolation, while CD8+ TEMRA cells were enriched using FACS. Blood was collected in EDTA tubes and processed within 24 hours, with PBMCs isolated through density gradient centrifugation. PBMCs intended for TCR sequencing were frozen in liquid nitrogen and were later thawed in a 37 degrees C water bath. The sorted or isolated CD4+, CD8+ and CD8+ TEMRA cells reached a purity of at least 90%. The sample holds a few counts of this clonotype. Its binding antigen is unknown. The record has no base qualities; no much larger clone is one base away.

Spanning cysteine to phenylalanine, the CDR3 consists of 11 amino acids. This entry keeps only the CDR3 DNA: 33 bases, framed from base 1. Per the germline V gene, KGHSH is the CDR1 and LQKENI is the CDR2. The junction shows trimming of 3 bases on V and 4 bases on J, plus 3 bases between the germline ends. Sequenced: CD8+ T cells from PBMCs. The receptor's source is a human donor with multiple sclerosis. The rearrangement combines TRBV18 with TRBJ2-5; no D gene call is confident. The bases are TGTGCCAGCTCACCCCGAGAGACCCAGTACTTC. This encodes CASSPRETQYF.